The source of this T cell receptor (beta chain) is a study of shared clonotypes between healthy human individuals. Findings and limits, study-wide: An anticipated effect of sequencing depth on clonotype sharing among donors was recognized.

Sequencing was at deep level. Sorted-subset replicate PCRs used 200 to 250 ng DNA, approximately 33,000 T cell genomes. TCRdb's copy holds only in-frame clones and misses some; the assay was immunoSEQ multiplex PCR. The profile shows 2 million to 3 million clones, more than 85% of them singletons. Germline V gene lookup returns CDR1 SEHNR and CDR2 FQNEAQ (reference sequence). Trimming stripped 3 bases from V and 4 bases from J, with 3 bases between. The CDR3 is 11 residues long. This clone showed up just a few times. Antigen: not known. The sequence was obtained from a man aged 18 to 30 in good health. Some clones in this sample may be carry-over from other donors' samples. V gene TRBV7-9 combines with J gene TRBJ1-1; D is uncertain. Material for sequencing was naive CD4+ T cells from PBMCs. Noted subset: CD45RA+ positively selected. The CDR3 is CASSFPTEAFF. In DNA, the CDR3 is TGTGCCAGCAGCTTCCCCACTGAAGCTTTCTTT.